A single sample gave rise to the 30 T cell receptor beta chains below, sequenced in a study of T cells in Graves' hyperthyroidism and ophthalmopathy. TCR beta CDR3 regions were amplified from RNA. HTBI primers drove first-round RT-PCR of the TCR CDR3. Via MiXCR, TCRdb re-called the multiplex PCR reads, giving one row per CDR3 protein. Of hundreds of thousands of distinct CDR3 sequences in the sample, about 14% were seen once. Source material: blood. These receptors were obtained from a man aged 18 to 35 with Graves' ophthalmopathy.

The CDR3 region is CASSPPSSSGDNEQFF. The CDR3 region has the DNA TGTGCCAGCTCACCGCCAAGCTCCTCGGGAGACAATGAGCAGTTCTTC. The chain joins TRBV18 to TRBJ2-1; TRBD2 is a possible D gene (6 bases). The germline V and J ends were trimmed by 3 bases and 5 bases, with 17 bases remaining between them. Germline V CDR1 and CDR2: KGHSH, LQKENI. The CDR3 is 16 residues long.

This clonotype occurred many times. V usage is TRBV5-1 and J usage is TRBJ2-5, with D tentatively TRBD2 (5 bases). The CDR3 has 14 amino acids. V lost 4 bases, J lost 2 bases, and 12 bases lay in between. Germline V gene data show CDR1 as SGHRS and CDR2 as YFSETQ. For the CDR3, the DNA is TGCGCCAGCAGCCTGGTACCGGGACAAGAGACCCAGTACTTC. It is translated as CASSLVPGQETQYF. The complete variable domain, with remaining parts taken from reference TRBV5-1 and TRBJ2-5, reads KAGVTQTPRYLIKTRGQQVTLSCSPISGHRSVSWYQQTPGQGLQFLFEYFSETQRNKGNFPGRFSGRQFSNSRSEMNVSTLELGDSALYLCASSLVPGQETQYFGPGTRLLVL.

The sample holds many counts of this clonotype. The CDR3 reads CASSQGLQIEKLFF. The CDR3 DNA sequence: TGTGCCAGCAGCCAAGGACTTCAGATTGAAAAACTGTTTTTT. The chain couples TRBV3-1 to TRBJ1-4; unclear D gene. This CDR3 is built from 14 residues. Germline V lookup: CDR1 LGHDT, CDR2 YNNKEL (reference sequence). V was cut by 1 base and J by 7 bases, with 10 bases left in between. Together with reference TRBV3-1 and TRBJ1-4, the CDR3 gives the full variable domain: DTAVSQTPKYLVTQMGNDKSIKCEQNLGHDTMYWYKQDSKKFLKIMFSYNNKELIINETVPNRFSPKSPDKAHLNLHINSLELGDSAVYFCASSQGLQIEKLFFGSGTQLSVL.

This clonotype was observed a single time. The CDR3 region is CATSFHTGTGFNQPQHF. CDR3 in DNA: TGTGCCACCAGCTTCCACACCGGGACAGGCTTCAATCAGCCCCAGCATTTT. The chain has TRBV15 and TRBJ1-5; 8 bases align to TRBD1. Germline V gene data show CDR1 as LNHNV and CDR2 as YYDKDF (reference sequence). The V gene end was trimmed by 5 bases and the J gene end by 3 bases; junction bases not matched to a gene: 12. The CDR3 has 17 amino acids.

This clonotype was recorded at least ten times. The gene calls are TRBV7-6 and TRBJ2-2, with a tentative D call TRBD1 (5 bases). The CDR3 consists of 16 residues. V was clipped by 5 bases and J by 1 base, with 14 bases between them. The V gene's germline CDR1 is SGHVS and CDR2 FNYEAQ. The CDR3, as DNA: TGTGCCAGCAGCCACATCCAGGGTATGAACACCGGGGAGCTGTTTTTT. It specifies CASSHIQGMNTGELFF.

This chain uses TRBV28 with TRBJ2-5; D is possibly TRBD2 (6 bases). Germline CDR1 is MDHEN and CDR2 is SYDVKM. V was shortened by 7 bases and J by 5 bases, with 17 bases between the two germline ends. The CDR3 loop spans 14 amino acids. CDR3 DNA: TGTGCCAGCATTATTAGCGGTCTCGGGGAGACCCAGTACTTC. This translates into CASIISGLGETQYF.

About this clonotype: The CDR3 carries no conserved terminal phenylalanine or tryptophan, so it likely arises from a read error. V usage is TRBV6-1 and J usage is TRBJ2-1; possibly TRBD1 for D (6 bases). The CDR3 is 13 amino acids. Germline values: CDR1 MNHNS, CDR2 SASEGT. Trimming took 7 bases from V and 3 from J, leaving 10 bases between them. CDR3 sequence: CASTGAVYNEQFL. DNA for the CDR3: TGTGCCAGCACAGGGGCAGTCTACAATGAGCAGTTCCTC.

The sample holds many counts of this clonotype. The J gene is TRBJ2-1, the V gene TRBV3-1; TRBD1 is a possible D gene (6 bases). The CDR3 has 13 amino acids. Germline V lookup: CDR1 LGHDT, CDR2 YNNKEL (reference sequence). V was pared by 6 bases and J by 8 bases, with 14 bases between. Written as DNA, the CDR3 is TGTGCCAGCAGGGACGACAGGCGGTATGAGCAGTTCTTC. Protein sequence: CASRDDRRYEQFF.

The table lists this clonotype with many counts. The CDR3 is CASSPRSGTVTDTQYF. The CDR3 DNA reads as TGTGCCAGCTCACCTCGTAGCGGCACTGTCACAGATACGCAGTATTTT. V usage is TRBV18 and J usage is TRBJ2-3; TRBD2 is a possible D gene (6 bases). The V end was cut by 3 bases, the J end by 2 bases, with 15 bases between. The CDR3 consists of 16 residues. Germline V lookup: CDR1 KGHSH, CDR2 LQKENI.

This clonotype was seen at least ten times. The junction departs from the called germline gene at one end, perhaps through a read error. V gene TRBV12-3 or TRBV12-4 combines with J gene TRBJ2-7, with 9 bases that match TRBD1. The CDR3 spans 14 residues. CDR3 sequence (DNA): TGTGCCAGCAGGGGGACAGGGACCTCCCACGAGCAGTACTTC. Its translation is CASRGTGTSHEQYF.

This clonotype occurred many times. The chain links TRBV3-1 to TRBJ1-1; D call uncertain. V shed 3 bases and J shed 1 base, with 9 bases lying between them. The CDR3 has 14 amino acids. The V gene's germline CDR1 is LGHDT and CDR2 YNNKEL (reference sequence). The CDR3 DNA reads as TGTGCCAGCAGCCATACCATTAGGAACACTGAAGCTTTCTTT. It yields the protein CASSHTIRNTEAFF.

With regard to this clonotype: A much larger clone differs by one base, so this may be a read error. The chain combines TRBV10-3 with TRBJ1-2; a possible D gene is TRBD1 (5 bases). CDR1 ENHRY and CDR2 SYGVKD come from the germline V gene. There are 13 residues in the CDR3. Trimming shortened V by 3 bases and J by 9 bases, and 14 bases separated the two germline ends. CDR3 nucleotides: TGTGCCATCAGTGAAGGGGTGCAGGGCAGCTACACCTTC. Amino acid sequence: CAISEGVQGSYTF.

This clonotype was recorded at least ten times. The chain is built from TRBV20-1 and TRBJ2-7; D remains ambiguous. This CDR3 comprises 12 residues. The V end lost 3 bases, the J end lost 0 bases, and 6 bases lay between the germline ends. Looked up from germline, CDR1 is DFQATT and CDR2 is SNEGSKA (reference sequence). CDR3 protein: CSASTPSYEQYF. In nucleotides, the CDR3 is TGCAGTGCTAGCACACCCTCCTACGAGCAGTACTTC.

This clonotype was counted between two and nine times. The V and J genes are TRBV15 and TRBJ2-2; a possible D gene is TRBD2 (6 bases). Germline CDR1 reads LNHNV; CDR2 reads YYDKDF (reference sequence). The V and J ends lost 4 bases and 7 bases respectively, with 16 bases between them. This CDR3 contains 15 residues. The CDR3 protein is CATSISRGFGGELFF. The CDR3 bases are TGTGCCACCAGCATAAGTCGGGGGTTCGGCGGGGAGCTGTTTTTT. Supplemented by reference TRBV15 and TRBJ2-2, the full variable domain reads DAMVIQNPRYQVTQFGKPVTLSCSQTLNHNVMYWYQQKSSQAPKLLFHYYDKDFNNEADTPDNFQSRRPNTSFCFLDIRSPGLGDTAMYLCATSISRGFGGELFFGEGSRLTVL.

The V call is TRBV30, the J call TRBJ1-1; possibly TRBD1 for D (5 bases). V lost 0 bases and J 6 bases, leaving 8 bases between the germline ends. Germline V gives CDR1 GTSNPN, CDR2 SVGIG (reference sequence). The CDR3 spans 12 residues. The CDR3 region has the DNA TGTGCCTGGAGTGTTGCCAGGGCTGAAGCTTTCTTT. Translating it yields CAWSVARAEAFF.

The chain combines TRBV3-1 with TRBJ1-2; D gene uncertain. The CDR3 loop spans 14 amino acids. Germline V gives CDR1 LGHDT, CDR2 YNNKEL (reference sequence). The ends were cut back, 1 base at V and 6 bases at J, with 12 bases in the middle. The CDR3: CASSQVLDGHGYTF. CDR3 DNA sequence: TGTGCCAGCAGCCAAGTTTTGGACGGACATGGCTACACCTTC.

This chain joins TRBV5-1 and TRBJ2-7; D possibly uses TRBD1 or TRBD2 (6 bases each). The germline gives CDR1 SGHRS, CDR2 YFSETQ. The ends were cut back, 0 bases at V and 3 bases at J, with 10 bases in the middle. This CDR3 is built from 14 residues. In nucleotides, the CDR3 is TGCGCCAGCAGCTTGGCCAGGGGAGGCTACGAGCAGTACTTC. Its translation: CASSLARGGYEQYF.

This clonotype has ten or more counts. V is TRBV11-2 and J is TRBJ1-2, with a possible D match to TRBD1 (6 bases). The germline CDR1 and CDR2 sequences are SGHAT and FQNNGV. The CDR3 extends over 15 amino acids. V lost 8 bases and J 3 bases, leaving 19 bases between the germline ends. CDR3 DNA: TGTGCCAGCCGAACGGGGGGGGCTCGGGACTATGGCTACACCTTC. This encodes CASRTGGARDYGYTF.

The chain has TRBV2 and TRBJ1-2, with 8 bases that match TRBD1. Trimming at V came to 5 bases and at J to 8 bases, leaving 7 bases not matched to a gene. This CDR3 has 13 amino acids. CDR1 SNHLY and CDR2 FYNNEI come from the germline V gene. CDR3 sequence: CASSRDRGAGYTF. CDR3 in DNA: TGTGCCAGCAGTCGTGACAGGGGAGCGGGCTACACCTTC.

This chain joins TRBV11-3 and TRBJ2-2; no clear D gene. Germline CDR1 and CDR2: SGHNT and YENEEA. The CDR3 is 14 amino acids. The V end was cut by 2 bases, the J end by 4 bases, with 8 bases between. CDR3 coding DNA: TGTGCCAGCAGCTTAAGGGCAGCCACCGGGGAGCTGTTTTTT. Encoded protein: CASSLRAATGELFF.

The chain links TRBV25-1 to TRBJ2-1; possible D gene TRBD2, 5 bases. The CDR3 is 14 residues long. Looked up from germline, CDR1 is MGHDK and CDR2 is SYGVNS. V was pared by 2 bases and J by 5 bases, with 10 bases between. The CDR3 reads CASSEPAGNNEQFF. The DNA for the CDR3 is TGTGCCAGCAGTGAACCGGCCGGGAACAATGAGCAGTTCTTC.

This clonotype was seen at least ten times. This chain connects TRBV5-1 to TRBJ2-3, with D unclear. CDR3 length: 16 residues. CDR1 and CDR2 (germline): SGHRS, YFSETQ. With 4 bases removed from V and 0 bases from J, the gap between germline ends came to 15 bases. The CDR3 coding sequence is TGCGCCAGCAGCGGTTCGGCAGCAACAAGCACAGATACGCAGTATTTT. This gives the protein CASSGSAATSTDTQYF. The full variable domain, in which reference TRBV5-1 and TRBJ2-3 provide the parts outside the CDR3, is KAGVTQTPRYLIKTRGQQVTLSCSPISGHRSVSWYQQTPGQGLQFLFEYFSETQRNKGNFPGRFSGRQFSNSRSEMNVSTLELGDSALYLCASSGSAATSTDTQYFGPGTRLTVL.

V usage is TRBV19 and J usage is TRBJ2-7; D may be TRBD1 (5 bases). The CDR3 sequence is 14 residues long. Germline-derived CDR1 and CDR2 are LNHDA and SQIVND (reference sequence). V was clipped by 5 bases and J by 0 bases, with 11 bases between them. CDR3 bases: TGTGCCAGTAGTTCATTGGGGCCCTCCTACGAGCAGTACTTC. Its protein product is CASSSLGPSYEQYF.

In the case of this clonotype: This CDR3 is missing its conserved last phenylalanine or tryptophan, likely due to a read error. J is TRBJ2-7 and V is TRBV27, with TRBD2 matching over 8 bases. The CDR3 runs 16 residues. From germline, CDR1 is MNHEY and CDR2 SMNVEV (reference sequence). J lost 2 bases, V lost 6 bases, and 12 bases had no gene match. CDR3: CASRGGRTSGPYEQYS. The CDR3 DNA sequence: TGTGCCAGCAGGGGAGGGCGCACTAGCGGTCCCTACGAGCAGTACTCC.

This clonotype was counted ten times or more. This rearrangement joins TRBV6-1 to TRBJ2-7, with 9 bases that match TRBD1. This CDR3 has 14 amino acids. The germline V gene has CDR1 MNHNS and CDR2 SASEGT. With 7 bases clipped from V and 2 bases from J, the junction kept 6 bases outside the gene matches. The CDR3 DNA follows: TGTGCCAGCAACCCGGGACAGGGTCCCTACGAGCAGTACTTC. It specifies CASNPGQGPYEQYF.

This clonotype came up many times. This chain uses TRBV7-8 with TRBJ2-5, with 7 positions matching TRBD1. The germline V gene encodes CDR1 SGHVS and CDR2 FQNEAQ. The CDR3 extends over 15 amino acids. V was pared by 4 bases and J by 2 bases, with 7 bases of the junction left unmatched. This CDR3 reads CASSYRRDRQETQYF. CDR3 DNA: TGTGCCAGCAGCTACCGCCGGGACAGACAAGAGACCCAGTACTTC.

This clonotype has at least ten counts. This rearrangement joins TRBV10-1 to TRBJ2-7, with 9 bases aligning to TRBD1. This CDR3 is 13 amino acids long. CDR1 WNHNN and CDR2 SYGVQD come from the germline V gene (reference sequence). V gave up 8 bases and J gave up 3 bases; unmatched junction bases: 5. The chain's CDR3 is CASGPGQGYEQYF. CDR3 sequence (DNA): TGCGCCAGCGGTCCGGGACAGGGCTACGAGCAGTACTTC.

This clonotype was detected only a few times. The chain is built from TRBV7-6 and TRBJ2-3; D remains ambiguous. V lost 0 bases to trimming and J lost 0 bases, with 7 bases between them. CDR1 is SGHVS and CDR2 is FNYEAQ in the germline V gene. The CDR3 is 15 amino acids. CDR3 loop: CASSLAARSTDTQYF. Written as DNA, the CDR3 is TGTGCCAGCAGCTTAGCGGCCCGGAGCACAGATACGCAGTATTTT.

The chain links TRBV2 to TRBJ1-2; D is possibly TRBD1 (5 bases). Germline V gene sequence: CDR1 SNHLY, CDR2 FYNNEI. The germline V and J ends were trimmed by 1 base and 3 bases, with 9 bases remaining between them. The CDR3 consists of 14 residues. The DNA of the CDR3 is TGTGCCAGCAGTGAAGGACGGGGGGACTATGGCTACACCTTC. Protein product: CASSEGRGDYGYTF.

This clonotype was seen many times. This sequence joins TRBV12-3 or TRBV12-4 and TRBJ2-1; tentatively, D is TRBD1 or TRBD2 (5 bases each). V lost 7 bases, J lost 8 bases, and 21 bases lay in between. The CDR3 spans 15 residues. The DNA of the CDR3 is TGTGCCAGCACCCCTCCGAGGGGATTTGGCGATGAGCAGTTCTTC. This encodes CASTPPRGFGDEQFF.